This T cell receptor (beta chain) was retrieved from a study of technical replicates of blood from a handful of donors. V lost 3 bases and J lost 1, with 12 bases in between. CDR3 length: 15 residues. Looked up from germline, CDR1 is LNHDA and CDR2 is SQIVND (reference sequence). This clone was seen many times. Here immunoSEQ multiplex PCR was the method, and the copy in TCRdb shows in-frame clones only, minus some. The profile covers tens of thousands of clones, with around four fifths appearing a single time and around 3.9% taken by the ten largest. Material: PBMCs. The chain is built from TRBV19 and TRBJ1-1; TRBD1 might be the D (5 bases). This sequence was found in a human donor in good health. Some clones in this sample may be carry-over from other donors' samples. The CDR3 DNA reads TGTGCCAGTAGTATTCTTGGGGGAGGGAACACTGAAGCTTTCTTT. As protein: CASSILGGGNTEAFF. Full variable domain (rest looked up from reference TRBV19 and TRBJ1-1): DGGITQSPKYLFRKEGQNVTLSCEQNLNHDAMYWYRQDPGQGLRLIYYSQIVNDFQKGDIAEGYSVSREKKESFPLTVTSAQKNPTAFYLCASSILGGGNTEAFFGQGTRLTVV.